The clone carrying this TCR beta chain was observed a handful of times. The antigen remains undetermined. The data originate from a study of identical twins. Whole-study findings and limits: Among out-of-frame alpha sequences shared by twins, low generation probability occurred in excess.

CDR1 is SGHKS and CDR2 is YYEKEE in the germline V gene (reference sequence). V shed 4 bases and J shed 6 bases, with 16 bases lying between them. CDR3 length equals 14 residues. A universal primer site arose from template switching, and cDNA bore unique molecular identifiers. TCRdb re-analysed the 5' RACE reads in MiXCR, keeping a single row per CDR3 protein. The table shows 1,800,000 or so distinct CDR3 sequences, with 32% occurring only once. The receptor comes from a newborn girl in good health. The gene calls are TRBV5-5 and TRBJ1-2; a possible D gene is TRBD1 (6 bases). The sequenced material came from cord blood. The CDR3 protein is CASSPPTGKNGYTF. CDR3 DNA: TGTGCCAGCAGCCCCCCGACAGGAAAGAATGGCTACACCTTC.